Below are 26 T cell receptor beta chains sequenced from a single sample in a study of cytomegalovirus exposure and HLA in healthy donors. Use of 60 Vbeta and 13 Jbeta primers characterized the PCR. TCRdb's copy holds only in-frame clones and misses some; the assay was immunoSEQ multiplex PCR. The data hold about 91,000 clones, with 64% observed a single time. The specimen was PBMCs. Receptor source: a human donor in good health.

This clone was recorded only once. This chain uses TRBV30 with TRBJ1-6; 8 bases agree with TRBD1. V was clipped by 0 bases and J by 4 bases; unmatched bases: 2. Germline V gene sequence: CDR1 GTSNPN, CDR2 SVGIG (reference sequence). There are 15 residues in the CDR3. CDR3 region: CAWSVRDRYNSPLHF. Here the CDR3 DNA reads TGTGCCTGGAGTGTACGGGACAGGTATAATTCACCCCTCCACTTT. The full variable domain, completed using reference TRBV30 and TRBJ1-6, is SQTIHQWPATLVQPVGSPLSLECTVEGTSNPNLYWYRQAAGRGLQLLFYSVGIGQISSEVPQNLSASRPQDRQFILSSKKLLLSDSGFYLCAWSVRDRYNSPLHFGNGTRLTVT.

J is TRBJ1-4 and V is TRBV4-2; 12 nucleotides line up with TRBD1. V was pared by 4 bases and J by 8 bases, with 11 bases of the junction left unmatched. This CDR3 has 17 amino acids. Germline-derived CDR1 and CDR2 are LGHNA and YNFKEQ. The CDR3 protein is CASSPGQGAILEEKLFF. CDR3 in DNA: TGTGCCAGCAGCCCGGGACAGGGGGCGATATTAGAAGAAAAACTGTTTTTT.

The rearrangement joins TRBV19 to TRBJ2-7; 7 nucleotides line up with TRBD1. With 5 bases clipped from V and 2 bases from J, the junction kept 6 bases outside the gene matches. The CDR3 runs 14 residues. CDR1 and CDR2 (germline): LNHDA, SQIVND (reference sequence). Written as DNA, the CDR3 is TGTGCCAGTAGTGGTGGGACAGAAACCTACGAGCAGTACTTC. Protein product: CASSGGTETYEQYF.

This chain links TRBV9 with TRBJ2-5; D perhaps matches TRBD2 (6 bases). The CDR3 length is 17 residues. Germline CDR1 reads SGDLS; CDR2 reads YYNGEE. V was pared by 2 bases and J by 2 bases, with 19 bases between. The CDR3 coding sequence is TGTGCCAGCAGCGTTCCCCGATTGGGCGGGGAACAAGAGACCCAGTACTTC. Protein product: CASSVPRLGGEQETQYF.

The chain recombines TRBV2 with TRBJ1-2; D is perhaps TRBD1 (5 bases). CDR1 and CDR2 from the germline V gene are SNHLY and FYNNEI. The ends were cut back, 4 bases at V and 5 bases at J, with 14 bases in the middle. The CDR3 sequence is 14 residues long. In nucleotides, the CDR3 is TGTGCCAGCAGTGTCGGACAAGGCTTATATGGCTACACCTTC. Encoded protein: CASSVGQGLYGYTF.

V and J are TRBV6-1 and TRBJ1-5, with D possibly TRBD1 on 5 matching bases. This CDR3 is 15 amino acids long. Germline V gene lookup returns CDR1 MNHNS and CDR2 SASEGT. Between the trimmed V and J ends, which lost 4 bases and 4 bases, there was a span of 14 bases. The CDR3 nucleotides read TGTGCCAGCAGTGTCCCAGGGCTAGGTAATCAGCCCCAGCATTTT. It is translated as CASSVPGLGNQPQHF.

The chain has TRBV5-1 and TRBJ2-7; 14 nucleotides match TRBD2. CDR3 length: 15 residues. The ends lost 5 bases at V and 4 bases at J; junction bases unmatched: 5. Germline CDR1 reads SGHRS; CDR2 reads YFSETQ. CDR3 DNA sequence: TGCGCCAGCAGACTCGGGACTAGCGGGGGATACGAGCAGTACTTC. This gives the protein CASRLGTSGGYEQYF. Complete variable domain (other parts from reference TRBV5-1 and TRBJ2-7): KAGVTQTPRYLIKTRGQQVTLSCSPISGHRSVSWYQQTPGQGLQFLFEYFSETQRNKGNFPGRFSGRQFSNSRSEMNVSTLELGDSALYLCASRLGTSGGYEQYFGPGTRLTVT.

This chain joins TRBV29-1 and TRBJ2-5; 8 nucleotides match TRBD2. The J call may be faulty, since TRBJ2-7 better matches the DNA end. This CDR3 has 14 amino acids. Germline V gene sequence: CDR1 SQVTM, CDR2 ANQGSEA. The CDR3 loop reads CSVQDRGGVYEQYF. Written as DNA, the CDR3 is TGCAGCGTGCAAGACCGGGGGGGAGTCTACGAGCAGTACTTC.

This chain uses TRBV9 with TRBJ2-2, with a tentative D call TRBD2 (5 bases). The CDR3 has 14 residues. Trimming removed 4 bases at V and 10 bases at J, with 17 bases between. Germline CDR1 and CDR2: SGDLS and YYNGEE. As DNA, the CDR3 is TGTGCCAGCAGCCTCCGGGGTTCCCTAGAGGAGCTGTTTTTT. Its translation: CASSLRGSLEELFF.

This clone is a singleton in its sample. The chain employs TRBV19 and TRBJ1-5, with TRBD1 as a possible D gene (6 bases). The CDR3 is made up of 13 amino acids. Germline V CDR1 and CDR2: LNHDA, SQIVND (reference sequence). V lost 5 bases and J lost 2, with 7 bases in between. The CDR3: CASSRQGNQPQHF. CDR3 nucleotides: TGTGCCAGTAGTCGACAGGGCAATCAGCCCCAGCATTTT.

V and J are TRBV5-1 and TRBJ2-7; 9 bases map to TRBD1. Losses at the gene ends were 6 bases for V and 0 bases for J; bases not matched to a gene: 4. The germline V gene encodes CDR1 SGHRS and CDR2 YFSETQ. CDR3 length: 14 amino acids. CDR3 residues: CASTGTGNSYEQYF. The CDR3 DNA sequence: TGCGCCAGCACCGGGACAGGGAACTCCTACGAGCAGTACTTC.

With respect to this clone: The junction does not match germline at one end; this may be a read error. Other nucleotide sequences in the sample specify the same CDR3. V usage is TRBV7-8 and J usage is TRBJ1-6, with TRBD1 matching over 9 bases. Germline V gives CDR1 SGHVS, CDR2 FQNEAQ. The CDR3 is 14 residues long. The CDR3 reads CASSWGQGNSPLHF. In DNA, the CDR3 is TGTGCCAGCAGCTGGGGACAGGGTAATTCCCCCCTCCACTTT.

This clone was seen a few times. The J gene is TRBJ1-2, the V gene TRBV9; 7 bases are a match to TRBD1. This CDR3 has 12 amino acids. V lost 7 bases, J lost 5 bases, and 5 bases stayed unmatched. Germline V gene data show CDR1 as SGDLS and CDR2 as YYNGEE. In DNA, the CDR3 is TGTGCCAGCCCCGGGACAGCTTATGGCTACACCTTC. Residues: CASPGTAYGYTF.

J is TRBJ2-7 and V is TRBV7-9; D might be TRBD1 (5 bases). Trimming took 5 bases from V and 2 from J, leaving 13 bases between them. Germline assignment: CDR1 SEHNR and CDR2 FQNEAQ (reference sequence). CDR3 length equals 14 residues. The CDR3 protein is CASSPIGATYEQYF. DNA for the CDR3: TGTGCCAGCAGCCCCATAGGGGCGACCTACGAGCAGTACTTC.

This chain connects TRBV5-1 to TRBJ2-7; 12 bases agree with TRBD1. This CDR3 spans 17 amino acids. Trimming removed 0 bases from V and 6 bases from J; junction bases left unmatched: 10. CDR1 is SGHRS, CDR2 YFSETQ, per germline. The DNA for the CDR3 is TGCGCCAGCAGCTTGGATGGGACAGGGGGCACTCTATCCGAGCAGTACTTC. This codes for CASSLDGTGGTLSEQYF.

The genes are TRBV2 and TRBJ1-5; 7 bases map to TRBD1. Per germline, CDR1 SNHLY and CDR2 FYNNEI. CDR3 length equals 14 residues. Germline trimming cut 5 bases from V and 7 bases from J; bases unmatched to any gene: 8. The DNA of the CDR3 is TGTGCCAGCAGTTACGACAGGGCCGGACAGCCCCAGCATTTT. Translated: CASSYDRAGQPQHF.

V is TRBV5-1 and J is TRBJ2-7; D might be TRBD2 (5 bases). Between the trimmed V and J ends, which lost 4 bases and 0 bases, there was a span of 14 bases. Germline CDR1 SGHRS, CDR2 YFSETQ. There are 15 residues in the CDR3. The CDR3 region has the DNA TGCGCCAGCAGCCCCGGACTGCTTCACTCCTACGAGCAGTACTTC. Amino acid sequence: CASSPGLLHSYEQYF.

The V call is TRBV12-5, the J call TRBJ2-3; 10 bases fit TRBD2. Germline assignment: CDR1 LGHNT and CDR2 FRNRAP. This CDR3 contains 14 residues. V lost 5 bases, J lost 4 bases, and 3 bases stayed unmatched. The CDR3 sequence is CASGASGGADTQYF. In nucleotides, the CDR3 is TGTGCTAGTGGTGCTAGCGGGGGAGCAGATACGCAGTATTTT.

The V call is TRBV4-3, the J call TRBJ2-7; possibly TRBD2 for D (5 bases). The CDR3 covers 15 residues. Deletions cut 1 base from V and 4 bases from J, with 14 bases between. The germline V gene encodes CDR1 LGHNA and CDR2 YSLEER. The CDR3 DNA is TGCGCCAGCAGCCAAGTGCTAGCAGGACGGTACGAGCAGTACTTC. Translation: CASSQVLAGRYEQYF.

CDR3 amino acids: CASSALQGNTEAFF. The CDR3 nucleotides are TGTGCCAGTAGTGCCCTACAGGGGAACACTGAAGCTTTCTTT. The chain has TRBV19 and TRBJ1-1, with D possibly being TRBD1 (6 bases). In germline, CDR1 is LNHDA, CDR2 SQIVND (reference sequence). CDR3 length: 14 amino acids. Trimming removed 5 bases from V and 1 base from J, with 11 bases in between.

The rearrangement links TRBV4-3 to TRBJ2-7; D might be TRBD2 (7 bases). Germline V gene lookup returns CDR1 LGHNA and CDR2 YSLEER. V was pared by 4 bases and J by 0 bases, with 10 bases between. This CDR3 has 14 amino acids. This CDR3 reads CASSRRGGSYEQYF. CDR3 in DNA: TGCGCCAGCAGCCGTAGGGGGGGCTCCTACGAGCAGTACTTC.

The J gene is TRBJ1-2, the V gene TRBV30; weak D call: TRBD1 (5 bases). V was cut by 4 bases and J by 3 bases, with 18 bases left in between. This CDR3 is 15 amino acids long. CDR1 and CDR2 from the germline V gene are GTSNPN and SVGIG (reference sequence). The CDR3 loop is CAWTRPGGGYYGYTF. The CDR3 DNA sequence: TGTGCCTGGACGCGTCCGGGGGGGGGTTACTATGGCTACACCTTC.

The genes are TRBV4-1 and TRBJ1-1; 11 bases align to TRBD1. CDR3 length: 17 amino acids. Germline CDR1 MGHRA, CDR2 YSYEKL. Losses at the gene ends were 4 bases for V and 5 bases for J; bases not matched to a gene: 12. CDR3 bases: TGCGCCAGCAGCCGAGAGGGACAGGGGGTCCGGGGGACTGAAGCTTTCTTT. Translation: CASSREGQGVRGTEAFF.

This rearrangement joins TRBV5-1 to TRBJ1-2; D is possibly TRBD1 (6 bases). Trimming left V 4 bases short and J 4 bases short, with 14 bases between. The CDR3 is 14 amino acids. Germline CDR1 SGHRS, CDR2 YFSETQ. The CDR3 nucleotides read TGCGCCAGCAGCCCGACAGGACAGCCCTATGGCTACACCTTC. Translated, it gives CASSPTGQPYGYTF.

The genes are TRBV7-6 and TRBJ1-2; D ambiguous. Germline CDR1 reads SGHVS; CDR2 reads FNYEAQ. Trimming cost V 5 bases and J 3 bases, with 10 bases left between them. The CDR3 length is 13 residues. CDR3 amino acids: CASSAGRDYGYTF. The CDR3 nucleotides are TGTGCCAGCAGCGCTGGGAGGGACTATGGCTACACCTTC.

The J gene is TRBJ2-6, the V gene TRBV19; D ambiguous. The CDR3 runs to 16 residues. Trimming cost V 5 bases and J 2 bases, with 13 bases left between them. Looked up from germline, CDR1 is LNHDA and CDR2 is SQIVND (reference sequence). The CDR3, as DNA: TGTGCCAGTAGTCCGTTGACTTGGGCTGGGGCCAACGTCCTGACTTTC. Translating gives CASSPLTWAGANVLTF.